This T cell receptor (beta chain) was documented in a study of blood T cell repertoires in COVID-19. The method was immunoSEQ multiplex PCR; TCRdb's version includes in-frame clones alone and lacks a portion of them. The profile shows around 250,000 clones, about 83% of them singletons. Trimming left V 6 bases short and J 4 bases short, with 10 bases between. CDR1 is MNHEY and CDR2 is SVGAGI in the germline V gene. The CDR3 runs 13 residues. The clonotype was recovered from a man between 25 and 39 years old who had recovered from COVID-19. Sequenced sample: peripheral blood. The chain is built from TRBV6-5 and TRBJ1-5; D ambiguous. The DNA for the CDR3 is TGTGCCAGCAGACAAAACAGAAATCAGCCCCAGCATTTT. Its translation is CASRQNRNQPQHF.